This TCR beta chain was sequenced for a study of PD-1 blockade in classical Hodgkin lymphoma (dated by TCRdb to about 2020). About the investigation overall: Nivolumab dosing was 3 mg/kg intravenously every 2 weeks, continuing until either disease progression or unacceptable toxicity. The study used CyTOF and TCR beta sequencing to define a peripheral blood immune signature of response to PD-1 blockade in classical Hodgkin lymphoma.

V loses 0 bases of germline sequence and J loses 1 base, and the interval between the two ends is 4 bases. The CDR3 holds 13 amino acids from the cysteine to the phenylalanine. Left in the record is the CDR3 DNA by itself, 39 bases read in frame from the first base. Per the germline V gene (reference sequence), SEHNR is the CDR1 and FQNEAQ is the CDR2. On the study overall, not on this receptor specifically: Trial patients with a complete response had baseline diversity similar to that of newly diagnosed patients, while partial responders and progressors had significantly lower diversity. By C4D1, a significant rise was seen in CD4+ TCR diversity but not in CD8+ TCR diversity (p=0.0027 vs p=0.16), and the rise was most apparent among complete responders (p=0.02). The study was limited to a single clinical trial cohort, and causes of repertoire differences, possibly disease activity or prior therapy, remained undefined. Baseline TCR diversity was reported as lower in newly diagnosed patients than in healthy donors, and lower still in relapsed/refractory patients. Lower diversity was seen in patients whose nivolumab began less than 1 year after ASCT, and these patients were left out of later analyses so that immune reconstitution would not confound the results.

The sample's time point label, in plain terms: cycle 1 day 1 (C1D1), immediately before nivolumab initiation. Every trial patient had relapsed after autologous stem cell transplantation, and cohorts A, B and C differed in prior brentuximab vedotin exposure. The trial cohort comprised some 60 patients with relapsed/refractory classical Hodgkin lymphoma whose best overall responses were complete response, partial response or progressive disease. Single-agent nivolumab was administered to trial patients in the multi-cohort phase II CheckMate 205 trial. Best overall response was determined by an independent review committee according to the 2007 International Working Group response criteria. PBMCs from the trial were collected at three points: immediately before nivolumab initiation (C1D1), and during therapy at cycle 2 day 1 and cycle 4 day 1. Peripheral blood was collected in 8 mL Vacutainer Cell Preparation Tubes, from which PBMCs were isolated by centrifugation and then cryopreserved.

Note on this clone: Its antigen is not yet known. Base-call qualities are not available, and no considerably larger clone is one nucleotide away.

Genomic DNA was extracted with the Qiagen DNeasy kit from unsorted PBMCs and from negatively selected CD4+ and CD8+ fractions. Amplification of TCR beta CDR3 regions was done by immunoSEQ multiplex PCR with primers that anneal to V and J segments. A synthetic immune receptor repertoire was used to minimize amplification bias, and any residual bias was removed computationally once sequencing was done. On the authors' methods: Repertoire diversity was quantified as the Shannon entropy index using custom Python scripts. Unsorted, CD4+ and CD8+ repertoires were examined separately, except in combined analyses, for which CD4+ and CD8+ sequences were merged in silico. Clonal expansion was defined as at least a 2-fold frequency increase after treatment relative to C1D1, with a pseudocount of 0.5 for undetected baseline clones. Clones with 0 or 1 copy at C1D1 were defined as singleton clones, while clones with 2 or more copies were defined as non-singleton clones. Clones expanded in unsorted samples were annotated as CD4+, CD8+ or unknown by matching protein sequences in sorted samples from the same patient. Wilcoxon tests on paired samples were used to test changes in diversity from C1D1 to C4D1. Imported from immuneACCESS, the table was reduced by TCRdb to in-frame sequences with V and J called. These copies leave out some clones; in studies compared against another copy, an unresolved V gene accounts for under half, and the cause of the remainder is not known. V and J calls and clone size are those listed in that table; D and trimming were worked out from the DNA. The sample table lists about 86,000 clones, 89% of them with a count of one. In total, the top ten clones hold 20% to 25% of the sample.

This TCR came from a human donor with classical Hodgkin lymphoma. In this chain, TRBV7-9 is recombined with TRBJ2-7, with no reliable assignment of the D segment. This sample comprised peripheral blood mononuclear cells (PBMCs), obtained at baseline. CDR3 region: CASSLASSYEQYF. DNA sequence: TGTGCCAGCAGCTTAGCGTCATCCTACGAGCAGTACTTC. The reference TRBV7-9 and TRBJ2-7 proteins fill in what lies around the CDR3, so the full variable domain reads DTGVSQNPRHKITKRGQNVTFRCDPISEHNRLYWYRQTLGQGPEFLTYFQNEAQLEKSRLLSDRFSAERPKGSFSTLEIQRTEQGDSAMYLCASSLASSYEQYFGPGTRLTVT.